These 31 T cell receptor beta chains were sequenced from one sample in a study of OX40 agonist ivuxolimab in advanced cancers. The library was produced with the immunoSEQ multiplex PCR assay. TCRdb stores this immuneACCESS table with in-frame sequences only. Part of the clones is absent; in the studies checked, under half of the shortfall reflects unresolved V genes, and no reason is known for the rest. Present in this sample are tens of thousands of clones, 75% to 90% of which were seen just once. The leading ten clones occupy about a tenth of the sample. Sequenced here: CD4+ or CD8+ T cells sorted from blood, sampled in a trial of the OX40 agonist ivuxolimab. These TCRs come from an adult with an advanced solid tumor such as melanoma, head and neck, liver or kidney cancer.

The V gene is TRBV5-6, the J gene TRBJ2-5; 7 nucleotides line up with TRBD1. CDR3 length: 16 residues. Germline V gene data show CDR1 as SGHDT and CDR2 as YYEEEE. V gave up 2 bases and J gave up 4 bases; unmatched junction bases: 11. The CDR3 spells CASSFITAGGVETQYF. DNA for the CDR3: TGTGCCAGCAGCTTTATCACCGCAGGGGGTGTAGAGACCCAGTACTTC.

Here the CDR3 DNA reads TGCAGCGTTCATTCATCTCTTTTCCACAATGAGCAGTTCTTC. It translates to CSVHSSLFHNEQFF. J is TRBJ2-1 and V is TRBV29-1, with no clear D. The V and J ends lost 5 bases and 5 bases respectively, with 16 bases between them. Germline V lookup: CDR1 SQVTM, CDR2 ANQGSEA. The CDR3 has 14 amino acids.

The CDR3 sequence: CASRPNRDSPYEQYF. CDR3 nucleotides: TGTGCCAGCAGGCCCAATAGGGACAGCCCCTACGAGCAGTACTTC. This chain joins TRBV27 and TRBJ2-7; 7 positions match TRBD1. The V gene end was trimmed by 6 bases and the J gene end by 2 bases; junction bases not matched to a gene: 10. The CDR3 has 15 amino acids. Germline CDR1 is MNHEY and CDR2 is SMNVEV (reference sequence).

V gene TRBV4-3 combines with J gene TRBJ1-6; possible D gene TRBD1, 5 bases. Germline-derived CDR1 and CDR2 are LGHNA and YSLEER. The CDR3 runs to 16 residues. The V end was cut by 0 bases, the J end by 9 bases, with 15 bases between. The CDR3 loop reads CASSQDLVGGVSPLHF. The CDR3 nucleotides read TGCGCCAGCAGCCAAGATCTTGTCGGGGGGGTTTCACCCCTCCACTTT.

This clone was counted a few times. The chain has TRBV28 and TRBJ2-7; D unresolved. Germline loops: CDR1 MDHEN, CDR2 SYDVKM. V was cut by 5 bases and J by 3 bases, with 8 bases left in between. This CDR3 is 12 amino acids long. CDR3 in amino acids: CASSPQLYEQYF. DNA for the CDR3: TGTGCCAGCAGTCCCCAGCTCTACGAGCAGTACTTC.

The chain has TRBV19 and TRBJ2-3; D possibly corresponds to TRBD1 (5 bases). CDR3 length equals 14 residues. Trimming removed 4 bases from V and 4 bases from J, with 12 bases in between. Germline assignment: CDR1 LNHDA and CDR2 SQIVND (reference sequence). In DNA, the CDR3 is TGTGCCAGTAGTAAAGGACATAGTCCAGATACGCAGTATTTT. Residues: CASSKGHSPDTQYF.

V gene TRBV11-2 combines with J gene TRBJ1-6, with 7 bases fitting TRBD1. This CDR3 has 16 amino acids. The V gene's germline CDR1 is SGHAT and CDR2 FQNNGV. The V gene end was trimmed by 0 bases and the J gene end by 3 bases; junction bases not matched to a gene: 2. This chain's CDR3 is CASSLDRQGYNSPLHF. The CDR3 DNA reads TGTGCCAGCAGCTTAGATCGACAGGGCTATAATTCACCCCTCCACTTT.

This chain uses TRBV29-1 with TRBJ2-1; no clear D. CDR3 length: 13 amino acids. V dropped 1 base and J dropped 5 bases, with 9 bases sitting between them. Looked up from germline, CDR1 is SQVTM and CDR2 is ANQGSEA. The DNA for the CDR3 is TGCAGCGTTGAAGTCTCAGCTAACAATGAGCAGTTCTTC. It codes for CSVEVSANNEQFF.

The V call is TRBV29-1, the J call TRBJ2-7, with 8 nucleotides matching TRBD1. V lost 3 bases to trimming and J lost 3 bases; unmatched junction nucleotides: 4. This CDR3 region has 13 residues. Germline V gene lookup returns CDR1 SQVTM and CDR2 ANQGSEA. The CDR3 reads CSVDVGQGYEQYF. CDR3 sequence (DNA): TGCAGCGTTGATGTAGGACAGGGCTACGAGCAGTACTTC.

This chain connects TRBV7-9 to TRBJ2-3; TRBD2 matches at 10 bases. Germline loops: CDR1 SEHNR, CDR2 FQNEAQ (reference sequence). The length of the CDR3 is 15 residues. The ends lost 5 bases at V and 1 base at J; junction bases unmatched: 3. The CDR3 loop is CASSRGLAGTDTQYF. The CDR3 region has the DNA TGTGCCAGCAGCCGTGGACTAGCGGGCACAGATACGCAGTATTTT.

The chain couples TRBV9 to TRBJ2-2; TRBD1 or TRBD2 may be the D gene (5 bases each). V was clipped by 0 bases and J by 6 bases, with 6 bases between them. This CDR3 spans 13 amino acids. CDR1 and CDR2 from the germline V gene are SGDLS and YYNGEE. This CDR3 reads CASSVGGAGELFF. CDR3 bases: TGTGCCAGCAGCGTAGGAGGGGCCGGGGAGCTGTTTTTT.

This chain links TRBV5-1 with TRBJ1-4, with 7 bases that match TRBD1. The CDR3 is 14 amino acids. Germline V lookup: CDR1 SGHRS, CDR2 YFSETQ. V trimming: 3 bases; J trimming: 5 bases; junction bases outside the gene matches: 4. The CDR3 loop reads CASSSGQRNEKLFF. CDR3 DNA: TGCGCCAGCAGCTCGGGACAGCGAAATGAAAAACTGTTTTTT.

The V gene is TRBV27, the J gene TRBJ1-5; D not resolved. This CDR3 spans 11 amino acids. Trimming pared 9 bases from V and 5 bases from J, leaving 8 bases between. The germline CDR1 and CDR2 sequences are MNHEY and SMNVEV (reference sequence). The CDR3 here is CASRKDQPQHF. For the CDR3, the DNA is TGTGCCAGTCGAAAGGATCAGCCCCAGCATTTT.

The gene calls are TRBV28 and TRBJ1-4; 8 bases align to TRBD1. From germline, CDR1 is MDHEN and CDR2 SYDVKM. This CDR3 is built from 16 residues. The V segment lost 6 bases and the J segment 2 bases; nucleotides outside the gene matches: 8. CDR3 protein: CASSPRQGRTNEKLFF. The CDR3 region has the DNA TGTGCCAGCAGCCCGAGACAGGGGAGGACTAATGAAAAACTGTTTTTT. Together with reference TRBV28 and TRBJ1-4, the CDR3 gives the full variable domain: DVKVTQSSRYLVKRTGEKVFLECVQDMDHENMFWYRQDPGLGLRLIYFSYDVKMKEKGDIPEGYSVSREKKERFSLILESASTNQTSMYLCASSPRQGRTNEKLFFGSGTQLSVL.

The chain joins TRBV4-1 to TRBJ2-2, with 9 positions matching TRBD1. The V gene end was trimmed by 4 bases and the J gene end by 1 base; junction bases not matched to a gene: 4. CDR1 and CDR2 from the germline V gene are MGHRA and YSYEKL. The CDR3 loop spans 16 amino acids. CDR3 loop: CASSLRQGVNTGELFF. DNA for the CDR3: TGCGCCAGCAGCCTTAGACAGGGGGTGAACACCGGGGAGCTGTTTTTT.

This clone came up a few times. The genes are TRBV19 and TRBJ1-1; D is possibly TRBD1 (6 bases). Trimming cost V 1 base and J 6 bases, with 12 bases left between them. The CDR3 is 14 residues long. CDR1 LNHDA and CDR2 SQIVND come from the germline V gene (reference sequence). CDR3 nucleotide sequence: TGTGCCAGTAGTATAGGCCCAGGGGTCTCTGAAGCTTTCTTT. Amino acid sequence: CASSIGPGVSEAFF.

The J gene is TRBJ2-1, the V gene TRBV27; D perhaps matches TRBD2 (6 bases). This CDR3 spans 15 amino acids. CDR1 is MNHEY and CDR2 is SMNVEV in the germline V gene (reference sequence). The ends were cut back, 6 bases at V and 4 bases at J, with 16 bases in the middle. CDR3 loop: CASRGLHGGYNEQFF. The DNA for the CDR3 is TGTGCCAGCAGGGGACTTCATGGAGGGTACAATGAGCAGTTCTTC.

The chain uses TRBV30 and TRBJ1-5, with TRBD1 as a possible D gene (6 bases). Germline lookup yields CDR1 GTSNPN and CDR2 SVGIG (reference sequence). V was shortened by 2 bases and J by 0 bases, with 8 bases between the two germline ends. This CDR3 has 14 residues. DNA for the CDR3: TGTGCCTGGAGTCCGGACAGTAGCAATCAGCCCCAGCATTTT. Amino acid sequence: CAWSPDSSNQPQHF. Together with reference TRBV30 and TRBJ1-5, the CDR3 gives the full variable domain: SQTIHQWPATLVQPVGSPLSLECTVEGTSNPNLYWYRQAAGRGLQLLFYSVGIGQISSEVPQNLSASRPQDRQFILSSKKLLLSDSGFYLCAWSPDSSNQPQHFGDGTRLSIL.

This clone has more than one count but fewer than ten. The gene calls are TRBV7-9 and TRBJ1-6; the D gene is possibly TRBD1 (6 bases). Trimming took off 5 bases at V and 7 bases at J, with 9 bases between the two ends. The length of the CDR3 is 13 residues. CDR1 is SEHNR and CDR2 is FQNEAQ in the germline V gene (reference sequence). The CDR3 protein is CASSRTENSPLHF. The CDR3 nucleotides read TGTGCCAGCAGCCGGACAGAGAATTCACCCCTCCACTTT.

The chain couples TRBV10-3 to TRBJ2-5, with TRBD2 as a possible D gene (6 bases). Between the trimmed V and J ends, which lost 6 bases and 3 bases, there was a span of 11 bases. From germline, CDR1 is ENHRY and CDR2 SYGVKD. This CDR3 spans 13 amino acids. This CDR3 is CAISGDSKETQYF. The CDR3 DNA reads TGTGCCATCAGCGGGGACTCAAAAGAGACCCAGTACTTC.

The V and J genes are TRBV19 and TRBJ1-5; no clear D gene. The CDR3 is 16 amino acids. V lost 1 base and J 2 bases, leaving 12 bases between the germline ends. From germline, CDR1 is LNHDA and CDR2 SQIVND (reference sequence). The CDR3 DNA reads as TGTGCCAGTAGTATAGTCGGAGGGCTTGGCAATCAGCCCCAGCATTTT. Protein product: CASSIVGGLGNQPQHF.

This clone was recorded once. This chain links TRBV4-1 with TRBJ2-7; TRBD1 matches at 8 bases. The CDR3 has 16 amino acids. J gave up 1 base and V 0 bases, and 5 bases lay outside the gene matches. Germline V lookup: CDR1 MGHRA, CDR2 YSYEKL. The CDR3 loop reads CASSQDPGQGSYEQYF. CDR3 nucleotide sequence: TGCGCCAGCAGCCAAGATCCCGGACAGGGTTCCTACGAGCAGTACTTC.

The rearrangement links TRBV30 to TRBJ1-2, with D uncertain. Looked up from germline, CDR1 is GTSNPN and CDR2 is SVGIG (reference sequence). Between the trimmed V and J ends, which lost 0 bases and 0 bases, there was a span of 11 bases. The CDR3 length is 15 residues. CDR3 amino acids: CAWSVGPGANYGYTF. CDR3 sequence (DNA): TGTGCCTGGAGTGTAGGGCCCGGGGCTAACTATGGCTACACCTTC.

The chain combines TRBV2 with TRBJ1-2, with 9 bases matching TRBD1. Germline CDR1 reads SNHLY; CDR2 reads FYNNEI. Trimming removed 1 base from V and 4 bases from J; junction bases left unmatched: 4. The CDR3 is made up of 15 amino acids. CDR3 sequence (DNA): TGTGCCAGCAGTGAAGGACAGGGGGTATTCTATGGCTACACCTTC. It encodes CASSEGQGVFYGYTF.

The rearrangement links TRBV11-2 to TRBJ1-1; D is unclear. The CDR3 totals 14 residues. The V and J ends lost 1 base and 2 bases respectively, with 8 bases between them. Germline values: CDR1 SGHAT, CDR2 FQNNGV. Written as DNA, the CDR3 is TGTGCCAGCAGCTTAGTAGGGTTTAACACTGAAGCTTTCTTT. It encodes CASSLVGFNTEAFF.

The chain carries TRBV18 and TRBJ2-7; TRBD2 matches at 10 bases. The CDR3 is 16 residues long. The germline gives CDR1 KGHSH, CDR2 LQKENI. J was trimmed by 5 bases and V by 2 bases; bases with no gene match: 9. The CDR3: CASSPGRAGGRNEQYF. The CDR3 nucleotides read TGTGCCAGCTCACCAGGTCGAGCGGGAGGGAGGAACGAGCAGTACTTC. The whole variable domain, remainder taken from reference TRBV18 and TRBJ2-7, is NAGVMQNPRHLVRRRGQEARLRCSPMKGHSHVYWYRQLPEEGLKFMVYLQKENIIDESGMPKERFSAEFPKEGPSILRIQQVVRGDSAAYFCASSPGRAGGRNEQYFGPGTRLTVT.

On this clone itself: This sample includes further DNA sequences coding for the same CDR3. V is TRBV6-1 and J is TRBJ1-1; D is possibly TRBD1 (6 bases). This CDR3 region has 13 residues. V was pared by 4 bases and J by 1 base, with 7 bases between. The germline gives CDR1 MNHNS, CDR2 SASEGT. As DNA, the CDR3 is TGTGCCAGCAGTGGCAGGGGGAACACTGAAGCTTTCTTT. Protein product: CASSGRGNTEAFF.

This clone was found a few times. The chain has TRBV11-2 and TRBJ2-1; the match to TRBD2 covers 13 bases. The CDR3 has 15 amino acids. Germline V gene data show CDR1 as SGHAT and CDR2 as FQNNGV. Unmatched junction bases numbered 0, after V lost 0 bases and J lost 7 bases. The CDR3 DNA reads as TGTGCCAGCAGCTTAGAACTAGCGGGAGGGAATGAGCAGTTCTTC. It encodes CASSLELAGGNEQFF.

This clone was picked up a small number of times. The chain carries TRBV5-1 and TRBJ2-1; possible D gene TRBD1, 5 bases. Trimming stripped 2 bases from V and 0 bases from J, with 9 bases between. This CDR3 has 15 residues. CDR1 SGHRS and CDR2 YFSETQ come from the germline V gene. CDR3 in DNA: TGCGCCAGCAGCTTCAGGGATAGCTCCTACAATGAGCAGTTCTTC. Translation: CASSFRDSSYNEQFF.

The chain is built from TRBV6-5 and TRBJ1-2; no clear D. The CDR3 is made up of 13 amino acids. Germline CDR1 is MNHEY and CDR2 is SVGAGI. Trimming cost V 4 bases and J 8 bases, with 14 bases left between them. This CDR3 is CASSSRAREGYTF. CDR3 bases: TGTGCCAGCAGTTCCCGGGCCCGAGAGGGCTACACCTTC.

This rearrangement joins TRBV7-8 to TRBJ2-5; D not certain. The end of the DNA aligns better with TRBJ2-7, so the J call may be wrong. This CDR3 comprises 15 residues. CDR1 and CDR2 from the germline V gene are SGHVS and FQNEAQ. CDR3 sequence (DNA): TGTGCCAGCAGCTTAGCTGGGCCGACTTCCTACGAGCAGTACTTC. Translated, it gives CASSLAGPTSYEQYF.